Following are 13 T cell receptor beta chains from one sample sequenced in a study of cytomegalovirus exposure and HLA in healthy donors. PCR primers comprised 60 Vbeta and 13 Jbeta primers. Measured with immunoSEQ multiplex PCR; TCRdb has only the in-frame clones, and not every one. This table has approximately 110,000 clones, about an eighth appearing once. Sequences were obtained from PBMCs. These receptors were obtained from a middle-aged man in good health and CMV-seropositive.

This chain uses TRBV28 with TRBJ2-7, with a weak D call TRBD2 (6 bases). V gave up 9 bases and J gave up 5 bases, with 29 bases separating them. The CDR3 is made up of 17 amino acids. Germline CDR1 MDHEN, CDR2 SYDVKM. The chain's CDR3 is CARSPPGLEAFMDEQYF. As DNA, the CDR3 is TGTGCCAGAAGTCCACCGGGACTCGAGGCTTTCATGGACGAGCAGTACTTC.

The sample holds a few counts of this clone. The V gene is TRBV27, the J gene TRBJ2-7; 8 bases align to TRBD1. The CDR3 consists of 14 residues. Germline V gene sequence: CDR1 MNHEY, CDR2 SMNVEV (reference sequence). The junction had 10 bases not matched to a gene; V was cut back by 5 bases and J by 7 bases. The CDR3, as DNA: TGTGCCAGCAGTCCTGGACAGGGAGTGGGTGAGCAGTACTTC. Its protein is CASSPGQGVGEQYF.

This clone appeared a few times. This chain joins TRBV9 and TRBJ2-5; 12 bases are shared with TRBD2. The V gene's germline CDR1 is SGDLS and CDR2 YYNGEE. This CDR3 contains 15 residues. The V segment lost 0 bases and the J segment 5 bases; nucleotides outside the gene matches: 2. The CDR3 spells CASSVGLAGVETQYF. The CDR3 DNA reads TGTGCCAGCAGCGTAGGACTAGCGGGAGTTGAGACCCAGTACTTC.

The gene calls are TRBV5-1 and TRBJ2-2; 8 nucleotides match TRBD1. Germline V lookup: CDR1 SGHRS, CDR2 YFSETQ. The CDR3 is 16 residues long. Germline trimming cut 4 bases from V and 6 bases from J; bases unmatched to any gene: 11. The CDR3 nucleotides are TGCGCCAGCAGCCCCCAACAGGGGGTCGGGGCCGGGGAGCTGTTTTTT. Translating it yields CASSPQQGVGAGELFF.

The chain links TRBV7-3 to TRBJ2-2, with 9 bases fitting TRBD2. V shed 1 base and J 5 bases; nucleotides not matched to a gene: 11. This CDR3 region has 18 residues. Germline CDR1 is SGHTA and CDR2 is FQGTGA. CDR3 region: CASSLIAREGRWTGELFF. The CDR3 nucleotides read TGTGCCAGCAGCTTAATTGCGCGGGAGGGCCGGTGGACCGGGGAGCTGTTTTTT.

The sample holds a few counts of this clone. This chain links TRBV12-5 with TRBJ1-4; TRBD1 matches at 8 bases. Looked up from germline, CDR1 is LGHNT and CDR2 is FRNRAP. This CDR3 is 14 amino acids long. V shed 7 bases, J shed 8 bases, and the junction held 9 bases outside the gene matches. The DNA of the CDR3 is TGTGCTAGTGCCAACACGGGACAGGCGGAAAAACTGTTTTTT. It translates to CASANTGQAEKLFF.

This clone was found a few times. The rearrangement uses TRBV6-5 and TRBJ2-5; TRBD2 aligns across 7 bases. Losses at the gene ends were 2 bases for V and 7 bases for J; bases not matched to a gene: 10. The germline gives CDR1 MNHEY, CDR2 SVGAGI. This CDR3 is 15 amino acids long. The CDR3 loop reads CASSYTEGPGGTQYF. DNA for the CDR3: TGTGCCAGCAGTTACACGGAGGGCCCGGGGGGGACCCAGTACTTC.

The chain employs TRBV5-8 and TRBJ2-7, with D possibly matching TRBD2 (6 bases). The germline CDR1 and CDR2 sequences are SGHTS and YDEGEE. Trimming pared 4 bases from V and 7 bases from J, leaving 9 bases between. This CDR3 has 11 amino acids. CDR3 DNA: TGTGCCAGCAGCCCAGGACTAGAGCAGTACTTC. It encodes CASSPGLEQYF.

The genes are TRBV5-4 and TRBJ2-2; tentative D call: TRBD2 (6 bases). Germline V gene sequence: CDR1 SGHNT, CDR2 YYREEE (reference sequence). This CDR3 is built from 14 residues. The V gene lost 4 bases and the J gene lost 8 bases, with 15 bases spanning the gap. For the CDR3, the DNA is TGTGCCAGCAGCCGGCCCGGGGGAGCGGGGGAGCTGTTTTTT. Encoded protein: CASSRPGGAGELFF.

This chain uses TRBV21-1 with TRBJ2-2; TRBD2, as called in the table, went unchecked against the DNA. TRBV21-1 is an annotated pseudogene. This CDR3 has 15 residues. CDR3 nucleotide sequence: TGTGCCAGCACCGGTACGCTAATCACTACCGGGGAGCTGTTTTTT. It translates to CASTGTLITTGELFF.

This clone was seen a handful of times. J is TRBJ2-1 and V is TRBV11-2; 7 nucleotides align to TRBD2. Trimming removed 1 base from V and 8 bases from J; junction bases left unmatched: 8. The CDR3 covers 15 residues. Germline V gene sequence: CDR1 SGHAT, CDR2 FQNNGV. The CDR3 loop is CASSLGGGGGYEQFF. The CDR3 DNA is TGTGCCAGCAGCTTAGGCGGCGGGGGTGGCTATGAGCAGTTCTTC.

This clone was observed a few times. The V and J genes are TRBV5-6 and TRBJ1-2, with D possibly being TRBD1 (6 bases). Trimming removed 1 base from V and 3 bases from J, with 10 bases in between. CDR1 SGHDT and CDR2 YYEEEE come from the germline V gene. The CDR3 length is 14 residues. DNA for the CDR3: TGTGCCAGCAGCTTGTTGGGGGCTGACTATGGCTACACCTTC. This encodes CASSLLGADYGYTF.

The J gene is TRBJ2-3, the V gene TRBV25-1, with 7 nucleotides matching TRBD1. CDR1 and CDR2 from the germline V gene are MGHDK and SYGVNS. The CDR3 covers 16 residues. The junction had 8 bases not matched to a gene; V was cut back by 3 bases and J by 2 bases. CDR3 amino acids: CASSEWVGTVTDTQYF. The CDR3 region has the DNA TGTGCCAGCAGTGAGTGGGTAGGGACAGTCACAGATACGCAGTATTTT.